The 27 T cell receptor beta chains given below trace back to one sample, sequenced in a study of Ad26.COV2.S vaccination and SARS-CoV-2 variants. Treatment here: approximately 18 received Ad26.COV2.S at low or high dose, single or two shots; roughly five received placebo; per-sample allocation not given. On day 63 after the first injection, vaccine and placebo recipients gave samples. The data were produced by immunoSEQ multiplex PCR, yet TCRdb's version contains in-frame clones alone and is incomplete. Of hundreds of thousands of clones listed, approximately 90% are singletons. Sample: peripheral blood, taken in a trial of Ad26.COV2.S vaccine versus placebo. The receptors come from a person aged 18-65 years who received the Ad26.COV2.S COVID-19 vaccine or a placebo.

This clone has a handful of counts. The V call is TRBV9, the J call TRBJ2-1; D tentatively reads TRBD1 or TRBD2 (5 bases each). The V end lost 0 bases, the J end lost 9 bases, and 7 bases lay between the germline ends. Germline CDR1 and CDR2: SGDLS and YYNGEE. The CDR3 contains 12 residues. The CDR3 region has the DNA TGTGCCAGCAGCGTAGACGGGGCTGAGCAGTTCTTC. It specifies CASSVDGAEQFF.

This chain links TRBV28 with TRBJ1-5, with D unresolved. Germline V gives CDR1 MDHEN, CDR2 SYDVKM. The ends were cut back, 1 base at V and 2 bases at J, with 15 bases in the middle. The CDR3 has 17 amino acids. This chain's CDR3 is CASSLLGPISGNQPQHF. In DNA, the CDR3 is TGTGCCAGCAGTTTATTGGGCCCAATATCAGGCAATCAGCCCCAGCATTTT. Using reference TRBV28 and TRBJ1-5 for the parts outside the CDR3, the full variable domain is DVKVTQSSRYLVKRTGEKVFLECVQDMDHENMFWYRQDPGLGLRLIYFSYDVKMKEKGDIPEGYSVSREKKERFSLILESASTNQTSMYLCASSLLGPISGNQPQHFGDGTRLSIL.

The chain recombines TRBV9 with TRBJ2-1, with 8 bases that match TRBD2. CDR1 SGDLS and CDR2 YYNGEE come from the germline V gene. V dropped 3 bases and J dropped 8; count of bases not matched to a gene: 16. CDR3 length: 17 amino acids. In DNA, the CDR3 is TGTGCCAGCAGCGGGGGTGTCGGGAGGGCCGATGTGGATGAGCAGTTCTTC. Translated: CASSGGVGRADVDEQFF.

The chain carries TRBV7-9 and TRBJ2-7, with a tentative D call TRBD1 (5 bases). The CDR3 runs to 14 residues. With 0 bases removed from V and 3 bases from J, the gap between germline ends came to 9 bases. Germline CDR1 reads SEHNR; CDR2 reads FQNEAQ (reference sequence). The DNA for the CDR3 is TGTGCCAGCAGCTTAGCACAGGCGGACTACGAGCAGTACTTC. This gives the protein CASSLAQADYEQYF.

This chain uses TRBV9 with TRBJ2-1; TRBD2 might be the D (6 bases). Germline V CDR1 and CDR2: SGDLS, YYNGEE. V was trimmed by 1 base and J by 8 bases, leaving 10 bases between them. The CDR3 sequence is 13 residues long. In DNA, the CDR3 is TGTGCCAGCAGCGTATCCGGGAGCTATGAGCAGTTCTTC. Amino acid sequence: CASSVSGSYEQFF.

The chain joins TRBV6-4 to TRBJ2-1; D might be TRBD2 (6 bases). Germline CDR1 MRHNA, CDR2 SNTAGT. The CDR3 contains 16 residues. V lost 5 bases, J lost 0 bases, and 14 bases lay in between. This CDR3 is CASSPRGRSSYNEQFF. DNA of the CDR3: TGTGCCAGCAGTCCACGGGGGAGGAGCTCCTACAATGAGCAGTTCTTC.

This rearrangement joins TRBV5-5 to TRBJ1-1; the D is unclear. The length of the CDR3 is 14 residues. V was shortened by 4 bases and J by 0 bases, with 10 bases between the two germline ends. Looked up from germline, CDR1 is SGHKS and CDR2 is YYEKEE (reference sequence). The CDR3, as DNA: TGTGCCAGCAGCCTGATAAGGGTGAACACTGAAGCTTTCTTT. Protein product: CASSLIRVNTEAFF.

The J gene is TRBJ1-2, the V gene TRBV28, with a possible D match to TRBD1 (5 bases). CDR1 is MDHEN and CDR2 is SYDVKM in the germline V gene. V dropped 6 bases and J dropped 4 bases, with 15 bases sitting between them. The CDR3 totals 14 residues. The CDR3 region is CASSAGMRAYGYTF. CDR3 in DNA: TGTGCCAGCAGCGCAGGGATGAGGGCCTATGGCTACACCTTC.

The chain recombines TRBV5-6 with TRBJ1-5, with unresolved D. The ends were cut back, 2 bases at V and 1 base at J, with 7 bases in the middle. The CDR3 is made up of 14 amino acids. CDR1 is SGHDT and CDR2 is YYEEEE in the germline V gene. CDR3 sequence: CASSFYGSNQPQHF. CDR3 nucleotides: TGTGCCAGCAGCTTTTACGGAAGCAATCAGCCCCAGCATTTT.

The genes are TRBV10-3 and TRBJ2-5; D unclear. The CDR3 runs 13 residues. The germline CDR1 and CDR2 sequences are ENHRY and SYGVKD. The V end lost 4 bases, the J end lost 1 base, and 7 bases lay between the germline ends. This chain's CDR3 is CAISAVPQETQYF. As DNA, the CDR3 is TGTGCCATCAGTGCAGTACCCCAAGAGACCCAGTACTTC.

CDR3 loop: CASSFTGANTEAFF. CDR3 nucleotides: TGTGCCAGCAGCTTCACAGGTGCGAACACTGAAGCTTTCTTT. The gene calls are TRBV11-2 and TRBJ1-1; a possible D gene is TRBD1 (5 bases). The CDR3 runs 14 residues. V lost 3 bases, J lost 1 base, and 9 bases lay in between. Germline CDR1 reads SGHAT; CDR2 reads FQNNGV.

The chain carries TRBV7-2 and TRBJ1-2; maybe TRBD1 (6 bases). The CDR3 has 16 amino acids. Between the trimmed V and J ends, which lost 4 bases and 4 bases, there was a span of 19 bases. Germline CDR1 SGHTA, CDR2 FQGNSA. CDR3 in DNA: TGTGCCAGCAGCTCTCCCCGGGGAGGGGGGACCTATGGCTACACCTTC. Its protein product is CASSSPRGGGTYGYTF.

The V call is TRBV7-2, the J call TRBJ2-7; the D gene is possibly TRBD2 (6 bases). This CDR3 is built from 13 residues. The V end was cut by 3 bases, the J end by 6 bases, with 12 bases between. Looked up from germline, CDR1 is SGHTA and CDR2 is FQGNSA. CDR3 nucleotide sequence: TGTGCCAGCAGCTTGGAGGGATGGGGCGAGCAGTACTTC. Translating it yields CASSLEGWGEQYF.

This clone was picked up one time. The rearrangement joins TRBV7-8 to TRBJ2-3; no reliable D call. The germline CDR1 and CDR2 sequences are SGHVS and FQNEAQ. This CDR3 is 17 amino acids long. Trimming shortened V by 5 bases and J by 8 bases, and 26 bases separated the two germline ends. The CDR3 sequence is CASSTSPTATFLGTQYF. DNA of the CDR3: TGTGCCAGCAGCACTTCCCCGACTGCCACTTTTTTGGGTACGCAGTATTTT.

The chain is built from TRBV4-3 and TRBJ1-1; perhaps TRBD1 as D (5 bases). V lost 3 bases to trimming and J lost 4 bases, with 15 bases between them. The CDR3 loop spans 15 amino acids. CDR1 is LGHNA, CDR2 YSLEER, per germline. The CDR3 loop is CASSHLREGGTEAFF. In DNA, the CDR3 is TGCGCCAGCAGCCACCTCAGGGAGGGTGGCACTGAAGCTTTCTTT.

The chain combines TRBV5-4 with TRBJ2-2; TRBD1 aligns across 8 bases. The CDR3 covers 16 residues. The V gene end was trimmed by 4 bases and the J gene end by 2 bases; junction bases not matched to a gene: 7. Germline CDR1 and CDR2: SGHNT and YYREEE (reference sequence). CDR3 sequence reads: CASSNGQGSNTGELFF. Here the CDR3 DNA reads TGTGCCAGCAGCAACGGACAGGGTAGCAACACCGGGGAGCTGTTTTTT.

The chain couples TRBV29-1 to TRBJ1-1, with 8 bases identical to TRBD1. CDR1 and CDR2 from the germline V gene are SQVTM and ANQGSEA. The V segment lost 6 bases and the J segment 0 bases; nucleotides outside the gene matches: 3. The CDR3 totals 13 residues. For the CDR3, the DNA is TGCAGCGTCCGGACAGGGTTGAACACTGAAGCTTTCTTT. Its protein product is CSVRTGLNTEAFF.

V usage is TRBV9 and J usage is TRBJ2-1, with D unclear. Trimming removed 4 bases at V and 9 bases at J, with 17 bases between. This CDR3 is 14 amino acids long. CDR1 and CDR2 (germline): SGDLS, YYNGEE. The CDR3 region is CASSLSIGSGEQFF. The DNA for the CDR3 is TGTGCCAGCAGCCTTTCCATCGGGTCGGGTGAGCAGTTCTTC.

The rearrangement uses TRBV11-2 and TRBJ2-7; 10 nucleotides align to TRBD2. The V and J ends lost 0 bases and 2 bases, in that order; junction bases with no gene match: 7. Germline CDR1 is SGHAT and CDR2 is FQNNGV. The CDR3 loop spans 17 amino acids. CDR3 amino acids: CASSLDLLLAGAYEQYF. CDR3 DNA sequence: TGTGCCAGCAGCTTAGATCTGCTGCTAGCGGGAGCCTACGAGCAGTACTTC.

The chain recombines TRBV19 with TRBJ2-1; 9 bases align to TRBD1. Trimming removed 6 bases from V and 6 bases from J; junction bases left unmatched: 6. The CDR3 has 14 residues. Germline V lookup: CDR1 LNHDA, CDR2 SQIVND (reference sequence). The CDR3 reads CASRRQGEGNEQFF. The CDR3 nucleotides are TGTGCCAGTAGGAGACAGGGGGAGGGCAATGAGCAGTTCTTC.

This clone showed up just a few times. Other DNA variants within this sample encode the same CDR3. CDR3 DNA sequence: TGTGCCTGGAGTGTAGGAGGGAGCAATCAGCCCCAGCATTTT. Translated: CAWSVGGSNQPQHF. The rearrangement joins TRBV30 to TRBJ1-5; D uncertain. Germline values: CDR1 GTSNPN, CDR2 SVGIG (reference sequence). The CDR3 runs 14 residues. Deletions cut 0 bases from V and 1 base from J, with 7 bases between.

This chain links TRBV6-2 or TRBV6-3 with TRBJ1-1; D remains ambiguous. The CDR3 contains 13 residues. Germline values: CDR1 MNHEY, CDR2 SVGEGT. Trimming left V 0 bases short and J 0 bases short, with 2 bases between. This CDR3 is CASSYSVNTEAFF. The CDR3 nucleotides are TGTGCCAGCAGTTACTCGGTGAACACTGAAGCTTTCTTT.

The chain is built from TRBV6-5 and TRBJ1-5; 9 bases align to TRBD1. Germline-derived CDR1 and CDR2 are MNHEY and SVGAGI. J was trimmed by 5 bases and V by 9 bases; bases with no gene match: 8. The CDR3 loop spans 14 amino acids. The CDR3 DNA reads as TGTGCCAGTAAACAGGGGGCTGGTCATCAGCCCCAGCATTTT. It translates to CASKQGAGHQPQHF.

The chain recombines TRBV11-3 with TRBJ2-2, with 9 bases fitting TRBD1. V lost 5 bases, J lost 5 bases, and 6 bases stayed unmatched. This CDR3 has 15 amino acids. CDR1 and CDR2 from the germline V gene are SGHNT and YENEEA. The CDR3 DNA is TGTGCCAGCAGCCCACGGACAGGGGATACCGGGGAGCTGTTTTTT. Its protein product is CASSPRTGDTGELFF.

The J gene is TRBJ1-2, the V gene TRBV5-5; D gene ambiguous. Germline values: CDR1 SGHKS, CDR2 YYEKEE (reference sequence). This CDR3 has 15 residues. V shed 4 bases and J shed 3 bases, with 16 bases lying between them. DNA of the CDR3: TGTGCCAGCAGCCCCCGCGAGGGTGTCTACTATGGCTACACCTTC. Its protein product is CASSPREGVYYGYTF. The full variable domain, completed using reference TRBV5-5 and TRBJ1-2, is DAGVTQSPTHLIKTRGQQVTLRCSPISGHKSVSWYQQVLGQGPQFIFQYYEKEERGRGNFPDRFSARQFPNYSSELNVNALLLGDSALYLCASSPREGVYYGYTFGSGTRLTVV.

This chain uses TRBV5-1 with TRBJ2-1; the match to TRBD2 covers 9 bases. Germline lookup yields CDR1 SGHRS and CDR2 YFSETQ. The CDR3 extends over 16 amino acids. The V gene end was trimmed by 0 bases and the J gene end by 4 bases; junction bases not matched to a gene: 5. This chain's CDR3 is CASSLVASGIYNEQFF. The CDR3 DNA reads TGCGCCAGCAGCTTGGTGGCTAGCGGGATTTACAATGAGCAGTTCTTC.

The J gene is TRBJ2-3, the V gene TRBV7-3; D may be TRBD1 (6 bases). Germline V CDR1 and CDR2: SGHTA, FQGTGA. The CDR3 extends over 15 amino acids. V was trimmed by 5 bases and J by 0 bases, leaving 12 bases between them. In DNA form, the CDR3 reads TGTGCCAGCAGCATGCTCGGGACAAGCACAGATACGCAGTATTTT. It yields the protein CASSMLGTSTDTQYF.